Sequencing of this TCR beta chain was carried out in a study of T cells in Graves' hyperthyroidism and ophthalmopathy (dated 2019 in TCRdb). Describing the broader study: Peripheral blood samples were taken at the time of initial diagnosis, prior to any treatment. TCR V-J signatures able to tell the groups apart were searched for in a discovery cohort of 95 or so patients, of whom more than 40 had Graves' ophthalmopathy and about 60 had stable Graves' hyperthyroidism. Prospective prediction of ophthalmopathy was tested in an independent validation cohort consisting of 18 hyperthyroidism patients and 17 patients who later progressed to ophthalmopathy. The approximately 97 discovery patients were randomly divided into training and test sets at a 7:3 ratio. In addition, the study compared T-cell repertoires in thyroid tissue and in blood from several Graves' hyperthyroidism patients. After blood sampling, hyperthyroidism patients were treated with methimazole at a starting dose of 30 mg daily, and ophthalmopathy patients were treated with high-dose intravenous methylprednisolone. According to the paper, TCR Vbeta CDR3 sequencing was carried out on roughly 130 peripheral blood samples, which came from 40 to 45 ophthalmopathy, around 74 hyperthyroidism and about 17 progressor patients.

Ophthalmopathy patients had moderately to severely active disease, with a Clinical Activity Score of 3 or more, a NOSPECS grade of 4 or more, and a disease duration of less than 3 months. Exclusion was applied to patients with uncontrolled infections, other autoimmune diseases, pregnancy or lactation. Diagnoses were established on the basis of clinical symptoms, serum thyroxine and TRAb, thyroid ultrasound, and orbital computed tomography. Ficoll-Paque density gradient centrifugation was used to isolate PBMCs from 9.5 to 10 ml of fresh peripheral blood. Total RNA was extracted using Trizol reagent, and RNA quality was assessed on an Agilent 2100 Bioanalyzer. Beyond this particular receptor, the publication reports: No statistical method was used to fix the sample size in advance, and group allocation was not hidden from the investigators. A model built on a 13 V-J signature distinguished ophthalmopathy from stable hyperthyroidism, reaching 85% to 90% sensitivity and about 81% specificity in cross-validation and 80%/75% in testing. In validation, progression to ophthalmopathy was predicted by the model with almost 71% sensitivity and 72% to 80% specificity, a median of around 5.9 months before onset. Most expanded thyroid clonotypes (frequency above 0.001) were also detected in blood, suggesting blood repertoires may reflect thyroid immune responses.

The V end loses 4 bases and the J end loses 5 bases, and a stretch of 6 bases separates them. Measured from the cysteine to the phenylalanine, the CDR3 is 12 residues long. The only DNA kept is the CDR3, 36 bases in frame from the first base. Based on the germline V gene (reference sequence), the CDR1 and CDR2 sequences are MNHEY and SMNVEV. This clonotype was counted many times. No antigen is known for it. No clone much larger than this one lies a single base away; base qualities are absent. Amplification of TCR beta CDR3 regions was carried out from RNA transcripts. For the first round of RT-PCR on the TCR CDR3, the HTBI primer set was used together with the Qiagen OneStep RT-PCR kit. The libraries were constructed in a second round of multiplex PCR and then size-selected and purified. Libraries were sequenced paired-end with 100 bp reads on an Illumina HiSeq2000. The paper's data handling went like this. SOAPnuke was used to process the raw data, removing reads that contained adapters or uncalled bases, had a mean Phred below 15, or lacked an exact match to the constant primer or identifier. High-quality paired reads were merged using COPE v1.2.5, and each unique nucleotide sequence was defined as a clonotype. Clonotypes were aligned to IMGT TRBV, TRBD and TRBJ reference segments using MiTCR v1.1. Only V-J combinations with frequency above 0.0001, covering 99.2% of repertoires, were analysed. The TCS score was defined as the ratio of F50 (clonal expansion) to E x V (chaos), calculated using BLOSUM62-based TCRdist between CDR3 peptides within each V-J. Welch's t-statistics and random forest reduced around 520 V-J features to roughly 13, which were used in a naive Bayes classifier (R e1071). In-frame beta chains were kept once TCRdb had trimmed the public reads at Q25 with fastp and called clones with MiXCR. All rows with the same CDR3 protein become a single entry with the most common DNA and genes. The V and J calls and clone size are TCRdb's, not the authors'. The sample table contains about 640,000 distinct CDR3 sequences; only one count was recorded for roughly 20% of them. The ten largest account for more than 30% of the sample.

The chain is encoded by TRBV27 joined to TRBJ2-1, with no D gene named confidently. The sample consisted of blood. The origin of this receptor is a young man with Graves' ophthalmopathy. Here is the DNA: TGTGCCAGCAGTTCTAACGACAATGAGCAGTTCTTC. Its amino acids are CASSSNDNEQFF.